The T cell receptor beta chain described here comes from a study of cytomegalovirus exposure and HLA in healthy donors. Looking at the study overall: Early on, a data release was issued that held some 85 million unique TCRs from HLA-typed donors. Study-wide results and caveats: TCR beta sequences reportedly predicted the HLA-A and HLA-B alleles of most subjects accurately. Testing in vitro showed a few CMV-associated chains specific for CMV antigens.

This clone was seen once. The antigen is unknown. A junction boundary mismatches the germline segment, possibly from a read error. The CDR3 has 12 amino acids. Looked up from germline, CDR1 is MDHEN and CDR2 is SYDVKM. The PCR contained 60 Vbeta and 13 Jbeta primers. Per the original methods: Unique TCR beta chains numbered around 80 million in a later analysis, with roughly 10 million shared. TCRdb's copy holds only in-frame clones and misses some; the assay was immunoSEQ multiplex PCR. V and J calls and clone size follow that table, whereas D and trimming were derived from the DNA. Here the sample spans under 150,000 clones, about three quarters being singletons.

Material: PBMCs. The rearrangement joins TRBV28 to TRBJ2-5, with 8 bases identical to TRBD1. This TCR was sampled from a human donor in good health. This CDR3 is CASRYRGKNEDF. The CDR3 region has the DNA TGTGCCAGCAGGTACAGGGGGAAAAACGAGGACTTC.